This T cell receptor (beta chain) is from a study of shared clonotypes between healthy human individuals. Trimming pared 3 bases from V and 2 bases from J, leaving 13 bases between. CDR1 SGHRS and CDR2 YFSETQ come from the germline V gene. This CDR3 spans 15 amino acids. The assay was immunoSEQ multiplex PCR, and TCRdb's table has in-frame clones only and misses some. The table includes fewer than 650,000 clones, over 60% detected once. Sequencing used PBMCs. V and J are TRBV5-1 and TRBJ2-3; D remains ambiguous. This TCR was recovered from a woman between 40 and 55 years old in good health. Some clones in this sample may be carry-over from other donors' samples. The CDR3 spells CASSSLDAYTDTQYF. The CDR3 region has the DNA TGCGCCAGCAGCTCCCTGGACGCCTACACAGATACGCAGTATTTT.